This T cell receptor beta chain was observed in a study of regulatory T cells in long-lasting Graves disease. Study-level results: Persistent disease preferred TRBV28, TRBJ1-2 and TRBJ2-5; new disease, TRBV20-1 and TRBJ2-1. The analysis examined peripheral blood only and excluded thyroid tissue.

Remarks on this clonotype: The antigen remains unidentified.

Arm-PCR of CDR3 regions and iRepertoire HTBI primers were the basis on which TCR beta libraries were built. How the authors handled the data: From all samples, identification returned approximately 13 TRBJ and about 60 TRBV segments. Using its own MiXCR run on the multiplex PCR reads, TCRdb lists one record per CDR3 protein. The V and J calls and clone size are TCRdb's, not the authors'. The repertoire holds 350,000 to 500,000 distinct CDR3 sequences, with 21% as singletons. The time point: persistent/refractory GD, antithyroid drugs over 5 years with positive TRAb. After RNA was extracted from PBMCs, the TCR library was made from it. With EDTA tubes as the receptacles, around 10 milliliters of peripheral blood were drawn. V was shortened by 4 bases and J by 4 bases, with 10 bases between the two germline ends. The CDR3 is 14 residues long.

This material consisted of peripheral blood mononuclear cells (PBMCs), taken when the disease was refractory, from a patient treated with antithyroid drugs. The J gene is TRBJ1-4, the V gene TRBV12-3 or TRBV12-4, with D perhaps matching TRBD1 (5 bases). The TCR originated in a female donor with Graves disease. This CDR3 is CASSSGGSNEKLFF. The CDR3 DNA sequence: TGTGCCAGCAGTTCGGGGGGTAGTAATGAAAAACTGTTTTTT.